Following are 14 T cell receptor beta chains from one sample sequenced in a study of T cells in women clearing cervical HPV infection. The method was immunoSEQ multiplex PCR; TCRdb's version includes in-frame clones alone and lacks a portion of them. The sample table includes 36,000 or so clones. Sequences were obtained from blood buffy coat. The receptors stem from a woman aged 18 to 75 with a cervical HPV16 infection that either progressed to CIN3+ or cleared (not recorded which).

As to this clone: The observed sequence ends 3 residues before the CDR3 terminus, with the missing tail filled in from the germline J gene. The chain recombines TRBV6-2 or TRBV6-3 with TRBJ2-5, with D uncertain. The V gene's germline CDR1 is MNHEY and CDR2 SVGEGT. This CDR3 has 12 residues. V lost 6 bases to trimming and J lost 5 bases, with 10 bases between them. This CDR3 reads CASRIRSETQYF. Partial CDR3 DNA: TGTGCCAGCAGGATCAGGAGCGAGACC.

Partial CDR3 DNA: TGTGCCAGCAGTTTTCAGGGGATTAGCACAGATACG. Its translation is CASSFQGISTDT. The entire CDR3 sequence reads CASSFQGISTDTQYF. The chain combines TRBV28 with TRBJ2-3, with TRBD1 as a possible D gene (6 bases). The CDR3 end falls 3 residues outside the read, so it is completed with the germline J gene. This CDR3 contains 15 residues. Trimming left V 3 bases short and J 0 bases short, with 10 bases between. CDR1 is MDHEN, CDR2 SYDVKM, per germline.

As for this clone: The sequence runs out 3 residues before the end of the CDR3; the remainder is reconstructed from the germline J gene. This chain uses TRBV23-1 with TRBJ2-2; 8 positions agree with TRBD2. TRBV23-1 is sorted into the ORF group, with uncertain function. The CDR3 runs 14 residues. V was clipped by 3 bases and J by 6 bases; unmatched bases: 3. The sequenced part of the CDR3 DNA is TGCGCCAGCAGTCAGCTCGGGGGGGCCGGGGAG. Translating it yields CASSQLGGAGE. The entire CDR3 protein reads CASSQLGGAGELFF.

Notes on this clone: The CDR3 end falls 3 residues outside the read, so it is completed with the germline J gene. The chain has TRBV27 and TRBJ2-1; TRBD2 aligns across 10 bases. With V trimmed by 6 bases and J by 7 bases, 9 bases remained unmatched. This CDR3 spans 15 amino acids. Germline CDR1 is MNHEY and CDR2 is SMNVEV (reference sequence). CDR3 sequence: CASSLSGGAWNEQFF. The part of the CDR3 DNA that was read is TGTGCCAGCAGCCTGAGCGGGGGGGCGTGGAATGAG.

With regard to this clone: The read gets to within 3 residues of the CDR3 end, and the germline J gene fills in the rest. The J gene is TRBJ1-2, the V gene TRBV7-2, with a tentative D call TRBD1 (6 bases). The CDR3 contains 15 residues. CDR1 is SGHTA, CDR2 FQGNSA, per germline. The CDR3 loop is CASSLMDAGAGGYTF. CDR3 bases read: TGTGCCAGCAGCTTAATGGATGCGGGGGCTGGGGGC.

In the case of this clone: The read ends 3 residues before the CDR3 terminus; that terminus is restored from the germline J gene. V and J are TRBV2 and TRBJ1-6; TRBD1 matches 11 bases. This CDR3 is built from 14 residues. After removal of 8 bases from V and 9 bases from J, the junction contained 6 bases not matched to a gene. Germline CDR1 is SNHLY and CDR2 is FYNNEI. The CDR3: CASDPGQGVSPLHF. Partial CDR3 DNA: TGTGCCAGCGATCCGGGACAGGGGGTTTCACCC. Filled out from reference TRBV2 and TRBJ1-6, the complete variable domain reads EPEVTQTPSHQVTQMGQEVILRCVPISNHLYFYWYRQILGQKVEFLVSFYNNEISEKSEIFDDQFSVERPDGSNFTLKIRSTKLEDSAMYFCASDPGQGVSPLHFGNGTRLTVT.

Concerning this clone: The read stops 3 residues short of the end of the CDR3; the missing end is completed from the germline J gene. The J gene is TRBJ1-2, the V gene TRBV7-9, with 8 positions matching TRBD1. This CDR3 spans 15 amino acids. CDR1 and CDR2 from the germline V gene are SEHNR and FQNEAQ (reference sequence). This chain's CDR3 is CASSSGQAIADTYTF. The covered CDR3 bases are TGTGCCAGCAGCTCGGGACAGGCTATAGCAGATACC.

Details on this clone: The read ends 3 residues early relative to the CDR3; the germline J gene fills the gap. This chain links TRBV20-1 with TRBJ1-2; TRBD1 aligns across 9 bases. Germline V gives CDR1 DFQATT, CDR2 SNEGSKA (reference sequence). Losses at the gene ends were 0 bases for V and 5 bases for J; bases not matched to a gene: 1. The CDR3 covers 13 residues. The CDR3 loop is CSARETGGYGYTF. The CDR3 bases that were read are TGCAGTGCTAGAGAGACAGGGGGGTATGGC.

Comments on this clone: The read terminates 3 residues before the CDR3 end, so the remaining end is supplied by the germline J gene. The gene calls are TRBV18 and TRBJ1-2; a possible D gene is TRBD1 (5 bases). Germline V gives CDR1 KGHSH, CDR2 LQKENI. The germline V and J ends were trimmed by 2 bases and 7 bases, with 11 bases remaining between them. CDR3 length: 13 residues. This chain's CDR3 is CASSPTEGSGYTF. CDR3 bases read: TGTGCCAGCTCACCAACGGAGGGGTCTGGC.

For this clone: The CDR3 goes on 3 residues after the read ends, and that part is filled in from the germline J gene. V and J are TRBV5-1 and TRBJ2-2; a possible D gene is TRBD1 (6 bases). Trimming shortened V by 2 bases and J by 4 bases, and 12 bases separated the two germline ends. CDR3 length: 15 amino acids. Looked up from germline, CDR1 is SGHRS and CDR2 is YFSETQ. The CDR3 sequence: CASSLVQGGTGELFF. Incomplete CDR3 DNA: TGCGCCAGCAGCTTAGTACAGGGCGGCACCGGGGAG.

About this clone itself: Coverage ceases 3 residues before the CDR3 finishes, and the germline J gene fills in the end. The rearrangement joins TRBV11-2 to TRBJ2-5; 10 bases fit TRBD1. The CDR3 spans 15 residues. The germline CDR1 and CDR2 sequences are SGHAT and FQNNGV. J lost 2 bases, V lost 3 bases, and 3 bases had no gene match. The CDR3 here is CASSFGQGGQETQYF. The DNA read from the CDR3 is TGTGCCAGCAGCTTCGGACAGGGGGGGCAAGAGACC.

This CDR3 reads CASIPAPGSGANVLTF. The DNA read from the CDR3 is TGTGCCAGTATCCCCGCGCCCGGCTCTGGGGCCAACGTC. V usage is TRBV19 and J usage is TRBJ2-6; D is undetermined. The sequenced fragment ends 3 residues before the CDR3 boundary, so the rest is inferred from the germline J gene. In germline, CDR1 is LNHDA, CDR2 SQIVND (reference sequence). The CDR3 is 16 amino acids. Trimming stripped 7 bases from V and 0 bases from J, with 13 bases between.

Comments on this clone: Sequencing ends 3 residues short of the CDR3 end; the germline J gene provides the rest. J is TRBJ2-2 and V is TRBV20-1; 11 nucleotides align to TRBD1. The junction had 6 bases not matched to a gene; V was cut back by 0 bases and J by 6 bases. CDR1 DFQATT and CDR2 SNEGSKA come from the germline V gene (reference sequence). This CDR3 is 16 amino acids long. The CDR3 region is CSARDPGQGAAGELFF. The CDR3 bases that were read are TGCAGTGCTAGAGATCCCGGACAGGGGGCCGCCGGGGAG.

Comment on this clone: The read ends 3 residues before the CDR3 terminus; that terminus is restored from the germline J gene. The V call is TRBV5-1, the J call TRBJ1-1; TRBD1 aligns across 7 bases. Per the germline V gene, CDR1 is SGHRS and CDR2 is YFSETQ. The V and J ends lost 4 bases and 5 bases, in that order; junction bases with no gene match: 2. There are 12 residues in the CDR3. The CDR3 DNA, read in part, is TGCGCCAGCAGCCCACAGGGGACTGAA. Protein sequence: CASSPQGTE. The CDR3 in its entirety is CASSPQGTEAFF.